These T cell receptor beta chains were read from a single sample in a study of CD8+CD57+ T cells in acquired aplastic anemia. TCRdb reprocessed the reads with MiXCR, giving one entry per CDR3 protein. The sample has around 150,000 distinct CDR3 sequences; 40% to 60% are singletons. Sequenced input: sorted CD4+, CD8+, or CD8+CD57+ T cells (not recorded which) from PBMCs. The receptors come from a human donor with aplastic anemia. Each CDR3 is given with its conserved first and last residue. Fields, in order: D gene, J gene, V gene, clone size, CDR3 protein. A D gene is named only where the DNA matches it firmly. A row's size may be missing; if present it is once, few, many or a size class.

D gene: TRBD1
J gene: TRBJ2-7
V gene: TRBV7-2
clone size: -
CDR3 protein: CASSGGTGGSYEQYF

D gene: -
J gene: TRBJ1-4
V gene: TRBV25-1
clone size: -
CDR3 protein: CASSVRCSGCNEKLFF

D gene: -
J gene: TRBJ1-2
V gene: TRBV2
clone size: once
CDR3 protein: CASSEFGESGYTF

D gene: -
J gene: TRBJ1-1
V gene: TRBV7-9
clone size: many
CDR3 protein: CASSSMPGQNTEAFF

D gene: TRBD1
J gene: TRBJ1-1
V gene: TRBV4-1
clone size: many
CDR3 protein: CASSPAGQSMNTEAFF

D gene: -
J gene: TRBJ1-2
V gene: TRBV4-1
clone size: -
CDR3 protein: CASSRDGGHTF

D gene: -
J gene: TRBJ2-1
V gene: TRBV24-1
clone size: many
CDR3 protein: CATSDWQGIEQFF

D gene: -
J gene: TRBJ2-1
V gene: TRBV4-1
clone size: many
CDR3 protein: CASSQDGSGPYNEQFF

D gene: -
J gene: TRBJ1-2
V gene: TRBV14
clone size: few
CDR3 protein: CASSQDITASFNYGYTF

D gene: -
J gene: TRBJ2-7
V gene: TRBV30
clone size: -
CDR3 protein: CASGQEGFYEQYF

D gene: TRBD2
J gene: TRBJ2-1
V gene: TRBV10-3
clone size: few
CDR3 protein: CAIHGTSGNNEQFF

D gene: -
J gene: TRBJ1-3
V gene: TRBV29-1
clone size: once
CDR3 protein: CSVRIGNTIYF

D gene: TRBD2
J gene: TRBJ2-5
V gene: TRBV15
clone size: -
CDR3 protein: CATSPTSGKQETQYF

D gene: TRBD1
J gene: TRBJ2-1
V gene: TRBV9
clone size: -
CDR3 protein: CASSVGQGYEQFF

D gene: -
J gene: TRBJ2-1
V gene: TRBV20-1
clone size: many
CDR3 protein: CSASGTYNEQFF

D gene: -
J gene: TRBJ1-1
V gene: TRBV5-6
clone size: -
CDR3 protein: CASSLGTQAFF

D gene: -
J gene: TRBJ1-2
V gene: TRBV7-2
clone size: -
CDR3 protein: CASSTGGGGYTF

D gene: -
J gene: TRBJ2-4
V gene: TRBV18
clone size: few
CDR3 protein: CASSFPDVAKNIQYF

D gene: -
J gene: TRBJ2-3
V gene: TRBV5-4
clone size: many
CDR3 protein: CASSSGGPSTDTQYF

D gene: -
J gene: TRBJ1-1
V gene: TRBV20-1
clone size: -
CDR3 protein: CSARGTLNGNTEAFF

D gene: -
J gene: TRBJ2-3
V gene: TRBV29-1
clone size: many
CDR3 protein: CSVGDRGGTQYF

D gene: -
J gene: TRBJ1-1
V gene: TRBV15
clone size: -
CDR3 protein: CATSRDLTRVNTEAFF

D gene: -
J gene: TRBJ2-5
V gene: TRBV19
clone size: once
CDR3 protein: CASSIRQQETQYF

D gene: -
J gene: TRBJ1-2
V gene: TRBV24-1
clone size: -
CDR3 protein: CATSDKTAYGYTF

D gene: -
J gene: TRBJ1-5
V gene: TRBV27
clone size: few
CDR3 protein: CASSSIGQPQHF

D gene: -
J gene: TRBJ1-1
V gene: TRBV2
clone size: -
CDR3 protein: CASREGTSGAEAFF

D gene: TRBD2
J gene: TRBJ2-3
V gene: TRBV25-1
clone size: -
CDR3 protein: CASSEFASGRASDTQYF

D gene: TRBD1
J gene: TRBJ2-7
V gene: TRBV10-3
clone size: few
CDR3 protein: CAIRTGQGADEQYF

D gene: TRBD2
J gene: TRBJ2-7
V gene: TRBV20-1
clone size: -
CDR3 protein: CSADPGLAGYEQYF

D gene: -
J gene: TRBJ2-7
V gene: TRBV6-1
clone size: once
CDR3 protein: CASTYRGQVQTYEQYF

D gene: -
J gene: TRBJ2-1
V gene: TRBV7-2
clone size: many
CDR3 protein: CASSFAENNEQFF

D gene: TRBD2
J gene: TRBJ2-1
V gene: TRBV10-2
clone size: -
CDR3 protein: CASSEVTAGGYNEQFF

D gene: -
J gene: TRBJ1-2
V gene: TRBV19
clone size: -
CDR3 protein: CASSIDLEGGGYTF

D gene: -
J gene: TRBJ2-5
V gene: TRBV7-6
clone size: -
CDR3 protein: CASSNVLQETQYF

D gene: TRBD1
J gene: TRBJ1-1
V gene: TRBV11-2
clone size: -
CDR3 protein: CASSREPYRGRTEAFF

D gene: -
J gene: TRBJ1-2
V gene: TRBV7-9
clone size: -
CDR3 protein: CASSLEGRYYGYTF

D gene: TRBD1
J gene: TRBJ2-6
V gene: TRBV12-3/TRBV12-4
clone size: many
CDR3 protein: CASSLSDRGAGANVLTF

D gene: TRBD1
J gene: TRBJ2-7
V gene: TRBV10-1
clone size: -
CDR3 protein: CASNGGQGREQYF

D gene: -
J gene: TRBJ2-7
V gene: TRBV2
clone size: -
CDR3 protein: CASSVNSREQYF

D gene: -
J gene: TRBJ2-7
V gene: TRBV19
clone size: -
CDR3 protein: CASSIDGGYGYEQYF

D gene: -
J gene: TRBJ1-2
V gene: TRBV10-3
clone size: many
CDR3 protein: CAVTGGDFYGYTF

D gene: -
J gene: TRBJ2-5
V gene: TRBV11-2
clone size: many
CDR3 protein: CASSSPGAQETQYF

D gene: TRBD2
J gene: TRBJ2-7
V gene: TRBV6-1
clone size: few
CDR3 protein: CASSTLTSGRSYEQYF

D gene: -
J gene: TRBJ2-1
V gene: TRBV20-1
clone size: -
CDR3 protein: CSAPDQRNEQFF

D gene: -
J gene: TRBJ2-1
V gene: TRBV11-2
clone size: -
CDR3 protein: CASSSLWGDKYNEQFF

D gene: TRBD2
J gene: TRBJ2-5
V gene: TRBV12-5
clone size: many
CDR3 protein: CASGLRVAGGKETQYF

D gene: -
J gene: TRBJ2-1
V gene: TRBV7-6
clone size: -
CDR3 protein: CASSLAETSSEFF

D gene: TRBD1
J gene: TRBJ1-2
V gene: TRBV5-5
clone size: -
CDR3 protein: CASSLFGDREIGYTF

D gene: -
J gene: TRBJ2-7
V gene: TRBV5-1
clone size: many
CDR3 protein: CASSPEADSYEQYF

D gene: TRBD1
J gene: TRBJ2-7
V gene: TRBV7-8
clone size: -
CDR3 protein: CASSTRGQGHEQYF

D gene: TRBD1
J gene: TRBJ2-7
V gene: TRBV11-1
clone size: few
CDR3 protein: CASSLAFEGQGATEQYF

D gene: -
J gene: TRBJ1-2
V gene: TRBV14
clone size: many
CDR3 protein: CASSQGGAGGYTF

D gene: TRBD2
J gene: TRBJ2-3
V gene: TRBV11-2
clone size: -
CDR3 protein: CASSFRGRASTRTDTQYF